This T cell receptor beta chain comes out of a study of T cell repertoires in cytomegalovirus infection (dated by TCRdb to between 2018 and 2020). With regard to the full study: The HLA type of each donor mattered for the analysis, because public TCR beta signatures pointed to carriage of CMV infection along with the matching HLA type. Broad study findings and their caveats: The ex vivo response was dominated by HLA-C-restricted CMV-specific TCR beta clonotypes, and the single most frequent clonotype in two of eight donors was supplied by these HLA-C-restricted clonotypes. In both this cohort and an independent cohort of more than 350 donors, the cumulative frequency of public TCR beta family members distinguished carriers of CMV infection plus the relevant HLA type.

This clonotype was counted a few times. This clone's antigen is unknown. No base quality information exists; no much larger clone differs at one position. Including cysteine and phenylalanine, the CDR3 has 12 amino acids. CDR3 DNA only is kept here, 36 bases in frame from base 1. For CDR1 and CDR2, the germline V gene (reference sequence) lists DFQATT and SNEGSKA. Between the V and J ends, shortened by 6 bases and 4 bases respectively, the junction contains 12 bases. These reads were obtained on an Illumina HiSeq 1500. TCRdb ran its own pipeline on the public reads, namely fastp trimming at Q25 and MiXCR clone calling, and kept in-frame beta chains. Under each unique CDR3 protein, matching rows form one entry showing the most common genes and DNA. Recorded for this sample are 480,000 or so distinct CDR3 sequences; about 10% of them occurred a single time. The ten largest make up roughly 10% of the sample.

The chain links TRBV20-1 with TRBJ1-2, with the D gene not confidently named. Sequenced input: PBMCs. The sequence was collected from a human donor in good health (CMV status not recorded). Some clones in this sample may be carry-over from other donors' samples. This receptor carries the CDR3 CSAPGETYGYTF. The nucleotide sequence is TGCAGTGCCCCAGGAGAAACCTATGGCTACACCTTC.